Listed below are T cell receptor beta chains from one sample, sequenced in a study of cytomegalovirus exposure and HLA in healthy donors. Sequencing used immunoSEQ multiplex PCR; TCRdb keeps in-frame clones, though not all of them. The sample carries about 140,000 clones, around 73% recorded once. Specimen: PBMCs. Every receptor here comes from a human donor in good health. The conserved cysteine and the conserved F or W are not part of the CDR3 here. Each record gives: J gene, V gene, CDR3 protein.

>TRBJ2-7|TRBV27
ASSLTGTGTTYEQY
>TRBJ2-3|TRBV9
ASSVGASGPTDTQY
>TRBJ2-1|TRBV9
ASSVGLAGNNEQF
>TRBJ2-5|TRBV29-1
SVVGGGGEGQETQY
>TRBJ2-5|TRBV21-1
ASCSLPGLQETQY
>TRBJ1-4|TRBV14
ASSQPGTNEKLF
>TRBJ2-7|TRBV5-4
ASSRIAGGGDEQY
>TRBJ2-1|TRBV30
AWSSGSLYNEQF
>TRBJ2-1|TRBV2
ASRLAGGMYNEQF
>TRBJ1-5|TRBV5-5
ASSLGQGSNQPQH
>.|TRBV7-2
ASSPHEQY
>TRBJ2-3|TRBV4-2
ASSQDGRREGQRTLSTDTQY
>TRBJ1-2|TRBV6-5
ATWDRLNGYT
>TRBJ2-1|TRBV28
ASSLLVGGGETYNEQF
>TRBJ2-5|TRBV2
ASRGPGEQY
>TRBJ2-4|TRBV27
ASSFGLELAKNIQY
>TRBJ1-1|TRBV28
ASTPAGGVAEAF
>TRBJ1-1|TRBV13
ASTEQGYTEAF